The text below deals with one T cell receptor (beta chain). Germline CDR1 and CDR2: SGDLS and YYNGEE. This CDR3 is built from 13 residues. Trimming removed 4 bases at V and 3 bases at J, with 8 bases between. The record originates from a study of lymphopenia after photon versus proton radiotherapy. Here immunoSEQ multiplex PCR was the method, and the copy in TCRdb shows in-frame clones only, minus some. The data show about 49,000 clones, around four fifths seen once. The specimen was peripheral blood, collected from a patient treated with photon-based radiotherapy. The chain has TRBV9 and TRBJ1-5; a weak D match, TRBD1 (5 bases). This sequence was found in a man aged 45 to 65 with gastric cancer. CDR3 sequence (DNA): TGTGCCAGCAGCACGGGACCCAATCAGCCCCAGCATTTT. It codes for CASSTGPNQPQHF.